This T cell receptor beta chain is drawn from a study of T cell responses to AZD1222 COVID-19 vaccine. With V trimmed by 7 bases and J by 0 bases, 5 bases remained unmatched. CDR3 length: 14 amino acids. Germline CDR1 SGHTA, CDR2 FQGNSA. Sequenced by immunoSEQ multiplex PCR; TCRdb stores in-frame clones only, minus some. The data contain more than 85,000 clones, around 82% of them singletons. This clone showed up just a few times. The input for sequencing was peripheral blood, taken on day 0 of AZD1222 vaccination. The clonotype originates from an adult in good health. The chain recombines TRBV7-2 with TRBJ1-1, with 7 bases lining up with TRBD1. CDR3 region: CASMEGQLNTEAFF. The CDR3 coding sequence is TGTGCCAGCATGGAGGGACAGCTGAACACTGAAGCTTTCTTT.